The 3 T cell receptor beta chains presented below share a single source sample, sequenced in a study of shared clonotypes between healthy human individuals. Assay: immunoSEQ multiplex PCR; the TCRdb copy retains only in-frame clones and omits some. Altogether approximately 2,000,000 clones are present, 85% to 95% being singletons, with the ten largest covering roughly 0.34%. Sequencing input: naive CD4+ T cells from PBMCs. Subset specified: CD45RA+ positively selected. The receptors originated from a man younger than 35 in good health. Some clones in this sample may be carry-over from other donors' samples.

The chain recombines TRBV6-1 with TRBJ2-7, with 11 nucleotides matching TRBD2. V was pared by 6 bases and J by 3 bases, with 7 bases of the junction left unmatched. This CDR3 is built from 15 residues. CDR1 is MNHNS, CDR2 SASEGT, per germline. CDR3 DNA: TGTGCCAGCAGCGCCGGGACTAGCGGATACTACGAGCAGTACTTC. Protein: CASSAGTSGYYEQYF.

This chain uses TRBV7-9 with TRBJ1-2, with D uncertain. The CDR3 is made up of 14 amino acids. V gave up 7 bases and J gave up 4 bases, with 16 bases separating them. The germline V gene encodes CDR1 SEHNR and CDR2 FQNEAQ (reference sequence). CDR3 DNA: TGTGCCAGCACCCCGAATGTCGCAGGCTATGGCTACACCTTC. Protein: CASTPNVAGYGYTF.

Written as DNA, the CDR3 is TGTGCCAGCAGTCTCTGGACAGGGGGCAATGTGAACATTCAGTACTTC. This translates into CASSLWTGGNVNIQYF. V gene TRBV28 combines with J gene TRBJ2-4; 11 bases are a match to TRBD1. The ends lost 5 bases at V and 7 bases at J; junction bases unmatched: 10. Germline V gene data show CDR1 as MDHEN and CDR2 as SYDVKM. The CDR3 sequence is 16 residues long.